What follows are 9 T cell receptor beta chains derived from one specimen sequenced in a study of Ad26.COV2.S vaccination and SARS-CoV-2 variants. The treatment was: approximately 18 received Ad26.COV2.S at low or high dose, single or two shots; about five received placebo; per-sample allocation not given. It was on day 63 after the first vaccine or placebo injection that samples were taken. TCRdb's table, derived via immunoSEQ multiplex PCR, lists solely in-frame clones and lacks some. The sample contains hundreds of thousands of clones, roughly 90% of which appear only once. The input for sequencing was peripheral blood, taken in a trial of Ad26.COV2.S vaccine versus placebo. The receptors stem from a person between 18 and 65 years old who received the Ad26.COV2.S COVID-19 vaccine or a placebo.

V and J are TRBV18 and TRBJ1-2, with D unclear. Looked up from germline, CDR1 is KGHSH and CDR2 is LQKENI. The ends were cut back, 3 bases at V and 7 bases at J, with 9 bases in the middle. This CDR3 spans 12 amino acids. In nucleotides, the CDR3 is TGTGCCAGCTCACCGGACCGCTTTGGCTACACCTTC. Residues: CASSPDRFGYTF.

This chain connects TRBV10-3 to TRBJ1-3, with D possibly matching TRBD1 (5 bases). This CDR3 region has 16 residues. The V end was cut by 6 bases, the J end by 2 bases, with 17 bases between. Looked up from germline, CDR1 is ENHRY and CDR2 is SYGVKD. As DNA, the CDR3 is TGTGCCATCAGCGAGACCCAGGGTGTTCCTGGAAACACCATATATTTT. Residues: CAISETQGVPGNTIYF.

This clone was detected only once. The chain has TRBV19 and TRBJ2-3, with a weak D call TRBD2 (6 bases). Germline lookup yields CDR1 LNHDA and CDR2 SQIVND (reference sequence). The CDR3 is 17 amino acids. Trimming left V 3 bases short and J 3 bases short, with 19 bases between. Here the CDR3 DNA reads TGTGCCAGTAGTATCCAAGGATCCGGGGGAGGTACAGATACGCAGTATTTT. Translation: CASSIQGSGGGTDTQYF.

The gene calls are TRBV18 and TRBJ2-7, with 8 bases fitting TRBD1. CDR1 is KGHSH and CDR2 is LQKENI in the germline V gene. V lost 1 base and J lost 6; bases outside the gene matches: 8. This CDR3 region has 15 residues. CDR3: CASSPQDRVVSEQYF. The CDR3 DNA is TGTGCCAGCTCACCACAGGACAGGGTCGTTTCCGAGCAGTACTTC.

This rearrangement joins TRBV7-9 to TRBJ1-1, with 7 bases identical to TRBD1. V was pared by 5 bases and J by 5 bases, with 8 bases of the junction left unmatched. Germline assignment: CDR1 SEHNR and CDR2 FQNEAQ (reference sequence). This CDR3 contains 14 residues. The CDR3 DNA reads TGTGCCAGCAGCCCCGGACAGGAGGTGACTGAAGCTTTCTTT. This gives the protein CASSPGQEVTEAFF.

The V call is TRBV3-1 (or the pseudogene TRBV3-2), the J call TRBJ2-2, with TRBD1 identical over 10 bases. Germline CDR1 LGHDT, CDR2 YNNKEL (reference sequence). There are 15 residues in the CDR3. V gave up 4 bases and J gave up 6 bases; unmatched junction bases: 5. The CDR3 DNA reads as TGTGCCAGCAGCCCCCGGACAGGGGGGTCCGGGGAGCTGTTTTTT. Protein product: CASSPRTGGSGELFF.

The chain uses TRBV29-1 and TRBJ2-1, with 7 bases that match TRBD1. This CDR3 region has 14 residues. V lost 3 bases and J lost 2; bases outside the gene matches: 4. Germline-derived CDR1 and CDR2 are SQVTM and ANQGSEA. CDR3 residues: CSVDRTGAYNEQFF. The CDR3 DNA reads TGCAGCGTTGATCGGACAGGAGCCTACAATGAGCAGTTCTTC.

This rearrangement joins TRBV3-1 (or the pseudogene TRBV3-2) to TRBJ1-2; D might be TRBD1 (6 bases). Trimming pared 0 bases from V and 5 bases from J, leaving 13 bases between. CDR3 length equals 15 residues. The germline V gene encodes CDR1 LGHDT and CDR2 YNNKEL (reference sequence). This CDR3 is CASSQEAGVGYGYTF. The CDR3 coding sequence is TGTGCCAGCAGCCAAGAAGCAGGGGTAGGGTATGGCTACACCTTC.

The chain employs TRBV10-1 and TRBJ2-7, with D unresolved. CDR1 and CDR2 (germline): WNHNN, SYGVQD (reference sequence). V lost 2 bases and J lost 2, with 7 bases in between. The CDR3 extends over 13 amino acids. In nucleotides, the CDR3 is TGCGCCAGCAGTGAGGTCGGAACCTACGAGCAGTACTTC. Residues: CASSEVGTYEQYF.